This is a list of T cell receptor beta chains from one sample in a study of T cells after posttransplantation cyclophosphamide. TCRdb keeps only in-frame clones here, not all; method: immunoSEQ multiplex PCR. The top ten hold under 1.5% of the sample, which has roughly 13,000 clones, approximately 73% seen once. The sample taken for sequencing was memory CD4+ T cells sorted from PBMCs. The origin of the receptors is a man between 45 and 60 years old. Both conserved end residues are part of each CDR3. D genes are given only for firm matches. Clone size is not always given. Where it is, it says once, few, many or a class for expanded clones.

clone size	V gene	J gene	D gene	CDR3 DNA	CDR3 protein
NA	TRBV18	TRBJ1-6	TRBD1	TGTGCCAGCTCACAAAGTTGGGACAGGCGAAATTCACCCCTCCACTTT	CASSQSWDRRNSPLHF
NA	TRBV20-1	TRBJ1-1	NA	TGCAGTGCTAGATCGTCCACTGAAGCTTTCTTT	CSARSSTEAFF
medium-sized	TRBV6-6	TRBJ1-1	TRBD1	TGTGCCAGCAGAACGCGGGGACAGGGGAACACTGAAGCTTTCTTT	CASRTRGQGNTEAFF
NA	TRBV7-2	TRBJ2-1	NA	TGTGCCAGCAGCTCCACGGCTAGCTCCTACAATGAGCAGTTCTTC	CASSSTASSYNEQFF
few	TRBV2	TRBJ2-7	TRBD1	TGTGCCAGCAAGGGGACAGCTAACTCCTACGAGCAGTACTTC	CASKGTANSYEQYF
NA	TRBV11-3	TRBJ2-7	TRBD1	TGTGCCAGCAGCCCGCTCCCGGGACAGAAGACCTACGAGCAGTACTTC	CASSPLPGQKTYEQYF
NA	TRBV9	TRBJ1-2	NA	TGTGCCAGCAGCCCCGGAGGGTCCGGGCGGGGCTACACCTTC	CASSPGGSGRGYTF
few	TRBV7-7	TRBJ1-3	NA	TGTGCTAGCAGCTCCCACTCTAGGCCCGCGAGAACCATATATTTT	CASSSHSRPARTIYF
NA	TRBV19	TRBJ1-5	NA	TGTGCCAGTAGTATTAAAGACAGGCCCAATCAGCCCCAGCATTTT	CASSIKDRPNQPQHF
NA	TRBV5-4	TRBJ2-6	NA	TGTGCCAGCAGCTTGAACAGGGCGGGCTCTGGGGCCAACGTCCTGACTTTC	CASSLNRAGSGANVLTF
NA	TRBV7-2	TRBJ2-3	NA	TGTGCCAGCACCCTTATGGAGCGCACGCAGTATTTT	CASTLMERTQYF
NA	TRBV11-3	TRBJ2-4	NA	TGTGCCAGCAGCTTAGGACGGGAGAGGGCTTTTCAGTACTTC	CASSLGRERAFQYF
NA	TRBV6-5	TRBJ1-5	NA	TGTGCCAGCACCTTCAGAAGGGGGCAGCCCCAGCATTTT	CASTFRRGQPQHF
NA	TRBV6-6	TRBJ1-3	NA	TGTGCCAGCAGTTACTCGAACCCCGACAGAGGAAACACCATATATTTT	CASSYSNPDRGNTIYF
NA	TRBV11-2	TRBJ2-7	NA	TGTGCCAGCAGCTTAGGGTCCGGACAGCTCTACGAGCAGTACTTC	CASSLGSGQLYEQYF
NA	TRBV5-1	TRBJ1-1	NA	TGCGCCAGCAGCCTCCTCGGGACACCGAACACTGAAGCTTTCTTT	CASSLLGTPNTEAFF
few	TRBV19	TRBJ1-6	NA	TGTGCCAGTAACCTACCCAGGGACAAAACACCCCGGTCACCCCTCCACTTT	CASNLPRDKTPRSPLHF
NA	TRBV28	TRBJ1-1	TRBD1	TGTGCCAGCAGGGGACAGGGGGCTGAAGCTTTCTTT	CASRGQGAEAFF
NA	TRBV6-6	TRBJ2-6	NA	TGTGCCAGCAGTTACGGCTCGTCTGGGGCCAACGTCCTGACTTTC	CASSYGSSGANVLTF
NA	TRBV19	TRBJ2-5	NA	TGTGCCAGTAGTGGGGAAGGGCGGAGAGGAGGGGAGACCCAGTACTTC	CASSGEGRRGGETQYF
NA	TRBV29-1	TRBJ1-1	NA	TGCAGCCTTAGGTTACGTCGAGGGAACACTGAAGCTTTCTTT	CSLRLRRGNTEAFF
NA	TRBV9	TRBJ1-1	NA	TGTGCCAGCAGCTCCCGAGGACAGCCCCTTGAAGCTTTCTTT	CASSSRGQPLEAFF
NA	TRBV7-8	TRBJ1-4	NA	TGTGCCAGCAGCTTAAGCATAGCCGGAGAAAAACTGTTTTTT	CASSLSIAGEKLFF
NA	TRBV14	TRBJ1-1	NA	TGTGCCAGCAGCCAGGGCTACTGGAACACTGAAGCTTTCTTT	CASSQGYWNTEAFF
NA	TRBV7-6	TRBJ1-3	TRBD1	TGTGCCAGCAGCCCAGGGACAGGGATCGGAAACACCATATATTTT	CASSPGTGIGNTIYF
NA	TRBV7-3	TRBJ1-1	TRBD1	TGTGCCAGCAGCTCCGGGACAGCGCCTGAAGCTTTCTTT	CASSSGTAPEAFF
NA	TRBV28	TRBJ1-6	NA	TGTGCCAGCAGTCCCGGGAACCTCCATAGGTCGCCCCTCCACTTT	CASSPGNLHRSPLHF
NA	TRBV27	TRBJ1-5	NA	TGTGCCAGCAGCGAACAGGGAAGTTTCAATCAGCCCCAGCATTTT	CASSEQGSFNQPQHF
NA	TRBV4-3	TRBJ2-4	TRBD2	TGCGCCAGCAGCCAAGAAGGGGTAGCGGGGGCCAAAAACATTCAGTACTTC	CASSQEGVAGAKNIQYF
few	TRBV7-9	TRBJ2-1	NA	TGTGCCAGCAGCTTTAGTAGCTCCTACAATGAGCAGTTCTTC	CASSFSSSYNEQFF
few	TRBV27	TRBJ2-2	NA	TGTGCCAGCAGGCCCATCGTCTGGGGGCCCCACGAGAACACCGGGGAGCTGTTTTTT	CASRPIVWGPHENTGELFF
NA	TRBV11-3	TRBJ1-1	NA	TGTGCCAGCAGCTTAGCTTCGCGCCAGGGCACTGAAGCTTTCTTT	CASSLASRQGTEAFF
few	TRBV4-3	TRBJ2-1	TRBD2	TGCGCCAGCAGCCAGAGGCGGGGGGGCCTCAATGAGCAGTTCTTC	CASSQRRGGLNEQFF
NA	TRBV7-9	TRBJ2-1	NA	TGTGCCAGCAGCTTACTTGATGAGCAGTTCTTC	CASSLLDEQFF
NA	TRBV6-5	TRBJ1-1	NA	TGTGCCAGCAGTTACCGGGGGGGGGTCGCTTTCTTT	CASSYRGGVAFF
NA	TRBV5-4	TRBJ1-5	NA	TGTGCCAGCAGCCGTAGTGGCAATCAGCCCCAGCATTTT	CASSRSGNQPQHF
few	TRBV10-3	TRBJ1-1	NA	TGTGCCATCAGTGAGCCCAGGGCCCGGAACACTGAAGCTTTCTTT	CAISEPRARNTEAFF
NA	TRBV5-1	TRBJ1-3	NA	TGCGCCAGCGCCCGGACAGCTGGAAACACCATATATTTT	CASARTAGNTIYF
NA	TRBV18	TRBJ1-2	TRBD1	TGTGCCAGCTCACCGGAGACAGGGGACTATGGCTACACCTTC	CASSPETGDYGYTF
NA	TRBV6-6	TRBJ2-7	TRBD2	TGTGCCAGCAGTTATCTAGCGGGCGTGTACGAGCAGTACTTC	CASSYLAGVYEQYF
NA	TRBV5-1	TRBJ2-2	NA	TGCGCCAGCAGAAGAGGAACCGGGGAGCTGTTTTTT	CASRRGTGELFF
NA	TRBV7-9	TRBJ1-4	NA	TGTGCCAGCAGCTTGAGGAAGGCGACTAATGAAAAACTGTTTTTT	CASSLRKATNEKLFF
NA	TRBV4-1	TRBJ1-3	NA	TGCGCCAGCAGCCAACTCGGCCGGGAGAGAATAGGCAACACCATATATTTT	CASSQLGRERIGNTIYF
once	TRBV11-2	TRBJ1-1	NA	TGTGCCAGCAGCGTCCACGCCAGGGGTTTGAACACTGAAGCTTTCTTT	CASSVHARGLNTEAFF
NA	TRBV7-3	TRBJ1-2	TRBD1	TGTGCCAGCAGTTCAGACCGGGACAGGGTCCCCACCTTC	CASSSDRDRVPTF
NA	TRBV5-1	TRBJ2-2	NA	TGCGCCAGCAGCGGAACAGGTACCGGGGAGCTGTTTTTT	CASSGTGTGELFF
NA	TRBV5-4	TRBJ2-7	TRBD2	TGTGCCAGCAGCTCCGGGGGGACTTTCTACGAGCAGTACTTC	CASSSGGTFYEQYF
NA	TRBV11-2	TRBJ2-5	NA	TGTGCCAGCGCCTCGTGGGAGCATCGAGAGACCCAGTACTTC	CASASWEHRETQYF
few	TRBV2	TRBJ2-7	TRBD2	TGTGCCAGTTTAGCGGGAGTGATCTCCTACGAGCAGTACTTC	CASLAGVISYEQYF
NA	TRBV15	TRBJ2-1	TRBD2	TGTGCCACCAGCGGTGGGGGGGGGTACAATGAGCAGTTCTTC	CATSGGGGYNEQFF
NA	TRBV5-6	TRBJ1-1	TRBD1	TGTGCCAGCAGTCCGGTGGGGACAGGGGGCGGTATCGCTGAAGCTTTCTTT	CASSPVGTGGGIAEAFF
once	TRBV5-1	TRBJ2-7	NA	TGCGCCAGCAGCTTGACGGGTTTGTACGAGCAGTACTTC	CASSLTGLYEQYF
NA	TRBV4-2	TRBJ1-2	TRBD1	TGTGCCAGCAGCCAAGATGACAGGGGGCCGACTAACTATGGCTACACCTTC	CASSQDDRGPTNYGYTF